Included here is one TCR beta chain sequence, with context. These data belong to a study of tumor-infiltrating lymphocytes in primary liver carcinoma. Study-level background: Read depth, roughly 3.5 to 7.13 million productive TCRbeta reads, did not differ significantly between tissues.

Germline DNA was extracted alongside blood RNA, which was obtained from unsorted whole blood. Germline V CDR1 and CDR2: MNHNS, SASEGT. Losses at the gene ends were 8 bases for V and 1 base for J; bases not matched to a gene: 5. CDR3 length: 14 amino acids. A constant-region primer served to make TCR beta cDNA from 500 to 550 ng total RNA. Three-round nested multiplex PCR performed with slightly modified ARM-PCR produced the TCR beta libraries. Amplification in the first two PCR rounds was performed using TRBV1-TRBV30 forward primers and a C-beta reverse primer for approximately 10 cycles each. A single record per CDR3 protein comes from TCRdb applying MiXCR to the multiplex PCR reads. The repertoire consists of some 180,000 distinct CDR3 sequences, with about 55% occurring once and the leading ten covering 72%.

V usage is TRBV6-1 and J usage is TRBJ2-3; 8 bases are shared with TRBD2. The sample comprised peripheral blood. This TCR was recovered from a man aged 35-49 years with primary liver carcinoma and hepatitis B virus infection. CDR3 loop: CASRATSGTDTQYF. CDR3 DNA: TGTGCCAGCCGGGCGACTAGCGGCACAGATACGCAGTATTTT.